This T cell receptor beta chain appears in the sequencing data of a study of shared clonotypes between healthy human individuals. Across the study: Every donor yielded three CD4 naive, three CD4 memory, two CD8 naive and one CD8 memory plate.

Some clones are missing from TCRdb's copy, which holds only in-frame ones; the method was immunoSEQ multiplex PCR. There are around 2.5 million clones in the sample; 93% occur only once, and about 0.38% lies in the top ten. The TCR originated in a man aged 18 to 35 in good health. Some clones in this sample may be carry-over from other donors' samples. Sequencing was done on a sample of naive CD4+ T cells from PBMCs. Documented subset: CD45RA+ positively selected.

CDR3 residues: CASSLASRTDTQYF. The CDR3 bases are TGTGCCAGCAGCTTGGCCAGCCGCACAGATACGCAGTATTTT. The chain couples TRBV5-5 to TRBJ2-3; D ambiguous. Germline V lookup: CDR1 SGHKS, CDR2 YYEKEE (reference sequence). The CDR3 extends over 14 amino acids. Trimming stripped 0 bases from V and 1 base from J, with 6 bases between.